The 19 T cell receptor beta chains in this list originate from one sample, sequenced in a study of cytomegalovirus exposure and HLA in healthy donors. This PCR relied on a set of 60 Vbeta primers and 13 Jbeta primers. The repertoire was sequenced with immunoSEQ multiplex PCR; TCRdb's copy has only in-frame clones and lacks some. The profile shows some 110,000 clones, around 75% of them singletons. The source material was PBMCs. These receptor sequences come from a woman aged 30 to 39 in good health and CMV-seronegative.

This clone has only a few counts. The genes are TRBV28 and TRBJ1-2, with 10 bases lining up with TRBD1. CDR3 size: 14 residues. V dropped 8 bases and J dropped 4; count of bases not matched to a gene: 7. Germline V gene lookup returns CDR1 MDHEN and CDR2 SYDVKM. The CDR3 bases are TGTGCCAGCCGACAGGGGGCGAGCCTCTATGGCTACACCTTC. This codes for CASRQGASLYGYTF.

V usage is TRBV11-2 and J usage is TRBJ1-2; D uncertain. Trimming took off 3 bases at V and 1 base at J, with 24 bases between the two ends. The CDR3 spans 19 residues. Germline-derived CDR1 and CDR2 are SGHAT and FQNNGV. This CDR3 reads CASSFLNRLARSGNYGYTF. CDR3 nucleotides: TGTGCCAGCAGCTTCCTTAATCGGCTTGCTAGAAGTGGTAACTATGGCTACACCTTC. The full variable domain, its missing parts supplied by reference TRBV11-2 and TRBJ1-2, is EAGVAQSPRYKIIEKRQSVAFWCNPISGHATLYWYQQILGQGPKLLIQFQNNGVVDDSQLPKDRFSAERLKGVDSTLKIQPAKLEDSAVYLCASSFLNRLARSGNYGYTFGSGTRLTVV.

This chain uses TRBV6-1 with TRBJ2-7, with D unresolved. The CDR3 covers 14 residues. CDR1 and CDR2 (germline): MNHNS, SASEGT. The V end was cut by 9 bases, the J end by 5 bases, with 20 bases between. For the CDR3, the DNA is TGTGCCAGTCACGTGGGCCCGATAGACGACGAGCAGTACTTC. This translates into CASHVGPIDDEQYF.

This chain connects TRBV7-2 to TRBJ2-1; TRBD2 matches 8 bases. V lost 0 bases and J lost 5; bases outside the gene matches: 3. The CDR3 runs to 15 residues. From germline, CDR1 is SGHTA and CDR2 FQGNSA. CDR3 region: CASSLAGRGDNEQFF. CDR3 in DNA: TGTGCCAGCAGCTTAGCGGGGCGGGGGGACAATGAGCAGTTCTTC.

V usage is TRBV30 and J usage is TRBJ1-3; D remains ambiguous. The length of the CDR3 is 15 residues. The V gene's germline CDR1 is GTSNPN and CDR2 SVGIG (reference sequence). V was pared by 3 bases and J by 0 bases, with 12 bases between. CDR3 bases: TGTGCCTGGAGAGAAGGCGGCCTCTCTGGAAACACCATATATTTT. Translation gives CAWREGGLSGNTIYF. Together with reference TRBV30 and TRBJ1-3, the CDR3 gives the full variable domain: SQTIHQWPATLVQPVGSPLSLECTVEGTSNPNLYWYRQAAGRGLQLLFYSVGIGQISSEVPQNLSASRPQDRQFILSSKKLLLSDSGFYLCAWREGGLSGNTIYFGEGSWLTVV.

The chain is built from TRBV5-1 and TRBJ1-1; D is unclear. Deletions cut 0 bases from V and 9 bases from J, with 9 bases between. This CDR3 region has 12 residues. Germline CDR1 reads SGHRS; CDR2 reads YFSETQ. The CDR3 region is CASSLAGDQAFF. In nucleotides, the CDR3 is TGCGCCAGCAGCTTGGCGGGAGATCAAGCTTTCTTT.

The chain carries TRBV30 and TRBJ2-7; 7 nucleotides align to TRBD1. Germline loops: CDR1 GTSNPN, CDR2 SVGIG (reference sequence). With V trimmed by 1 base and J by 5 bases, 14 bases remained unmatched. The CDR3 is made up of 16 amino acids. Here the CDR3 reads CAWSGARQGKFNEQYF. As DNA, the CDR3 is TGTGCCTGGAGTGGCGCCCGACAGGGAAAGTTCAACGAGCAGTACTTC. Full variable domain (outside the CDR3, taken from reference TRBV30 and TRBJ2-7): SQTIHQWPATLVQPVGSPLSLECTVEGTSNPNLYWYRQAAGRGLQLLFYSVGIGQISSEVPQNLSASRPQDRQFILSSKKLLLSDSGFYLCAWSGARQGKFNEQYFGPGTRLTVT.

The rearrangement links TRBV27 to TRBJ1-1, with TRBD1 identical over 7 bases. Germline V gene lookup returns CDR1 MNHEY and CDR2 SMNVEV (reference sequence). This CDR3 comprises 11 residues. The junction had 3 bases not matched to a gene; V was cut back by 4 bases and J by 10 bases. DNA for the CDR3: TGTGCCAGCAGTTCAACAGGGGTAGCTTTCTTT. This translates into CASSSTGVAFF.

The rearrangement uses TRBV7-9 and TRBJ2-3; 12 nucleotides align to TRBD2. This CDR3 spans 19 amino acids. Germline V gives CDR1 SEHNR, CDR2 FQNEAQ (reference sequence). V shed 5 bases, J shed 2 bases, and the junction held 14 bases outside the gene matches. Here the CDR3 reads CASSPLRGASGRVTDTQYF. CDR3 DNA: TGTGCCAGCAGCCCCCTCAGAGGGGCTAGCGGGAGGGTCACAGATACGCAGTATTTT.

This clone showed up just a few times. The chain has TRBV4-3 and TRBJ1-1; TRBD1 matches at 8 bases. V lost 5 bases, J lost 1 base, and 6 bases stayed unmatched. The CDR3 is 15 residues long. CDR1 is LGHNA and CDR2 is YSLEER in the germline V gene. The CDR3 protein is CASSGAGTGNTEAFF. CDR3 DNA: TGCGCCAGCAGCGGGGCGGGGACAGGGAACACTGAAGCTTTCTTT.

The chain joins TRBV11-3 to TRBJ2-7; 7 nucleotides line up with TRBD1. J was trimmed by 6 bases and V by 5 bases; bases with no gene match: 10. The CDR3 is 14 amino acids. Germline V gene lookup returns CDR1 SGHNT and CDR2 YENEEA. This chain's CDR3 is CASSPQTGSIEQYF. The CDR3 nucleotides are TGTGCCAGCAGCCCACAGACAGGGAGTATCGAGCAGTACTTC.

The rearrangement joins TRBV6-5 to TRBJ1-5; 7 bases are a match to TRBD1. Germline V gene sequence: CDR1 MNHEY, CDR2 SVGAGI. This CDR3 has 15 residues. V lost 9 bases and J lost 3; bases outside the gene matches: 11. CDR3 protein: CASRQGDSDNQPQHF. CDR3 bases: TGTGCCAGTCGACAGGGCGATTCGGACAATCAGCCCCAGCATTTT.

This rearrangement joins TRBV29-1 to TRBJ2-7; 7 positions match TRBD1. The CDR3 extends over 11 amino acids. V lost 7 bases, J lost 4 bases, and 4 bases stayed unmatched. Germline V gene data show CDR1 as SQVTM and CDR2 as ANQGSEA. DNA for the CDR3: TGCAGCGACGGGACAGCTTACGAGCAGTACTTC. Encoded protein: CSDGTAYEQYF.

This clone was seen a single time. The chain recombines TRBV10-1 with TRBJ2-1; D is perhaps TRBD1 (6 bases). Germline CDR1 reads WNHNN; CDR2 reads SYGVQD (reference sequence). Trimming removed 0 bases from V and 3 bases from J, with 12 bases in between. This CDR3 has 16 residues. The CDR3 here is CASSESGGSVYNEQFF. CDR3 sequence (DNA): TGCGCCAGCAGTGAGTCAGGGGGTAGCGTCTACAATGAGCAGTTCTTC.

In nucleotides, the CDR3 is TGTGCCAGCAGCCCCGGGACAGGGAACTACGAGCAGTACTTC. Translating gives CASSPGTGNYEQYF. This chain connects TRBV5-5 to TRBJ2-7; 9 bases match TRBD1. J was trimmed by 3 bases and V by 4 bases; bases with no gene match: 5. Germline CDR1 reads SGHKS; CDR2 reads YYEKEE (reference sequence). This CDR3 comprises 14 residues.

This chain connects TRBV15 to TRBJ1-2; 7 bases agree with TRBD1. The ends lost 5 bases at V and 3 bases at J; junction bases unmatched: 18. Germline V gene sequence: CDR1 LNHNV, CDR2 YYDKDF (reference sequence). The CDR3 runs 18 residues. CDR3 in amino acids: CATSPTRSLQGIHYGYTF. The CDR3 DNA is TGTGCCACCAGCCCTACCCGCTCTCTACAGGGGATCCACTATGGCTACACCTTC. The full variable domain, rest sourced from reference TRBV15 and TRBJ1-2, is DAMVIQNPRYQVTQFGKPVTLSCSQTLNHNVMYWYQQKSSQAPKLLFHYYDKDFNNEADTPDNFQSRRPNTSFCFLDIRSPGLGDTAMYLCATSPTRSLQGIHYGYTFGSGTRLTVV.

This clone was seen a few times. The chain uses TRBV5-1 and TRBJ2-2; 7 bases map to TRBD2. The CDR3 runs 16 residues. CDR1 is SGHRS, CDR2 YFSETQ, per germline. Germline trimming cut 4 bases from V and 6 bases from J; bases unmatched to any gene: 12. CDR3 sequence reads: CASSGGERYPAGELFF. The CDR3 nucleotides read TGCGCCAGCAGCGGGGGGGAGCGTTACCCCGCCGGGGAGCTGTTTTTT.

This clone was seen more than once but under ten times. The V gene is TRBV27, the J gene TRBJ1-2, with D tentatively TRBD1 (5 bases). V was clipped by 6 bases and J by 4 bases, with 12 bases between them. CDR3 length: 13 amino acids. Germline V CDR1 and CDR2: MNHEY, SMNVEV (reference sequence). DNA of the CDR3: TGTGCCAGCAGGGCCTTAACAGGCTATGGCTACACCTTC. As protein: CASRALTGYGYTF.

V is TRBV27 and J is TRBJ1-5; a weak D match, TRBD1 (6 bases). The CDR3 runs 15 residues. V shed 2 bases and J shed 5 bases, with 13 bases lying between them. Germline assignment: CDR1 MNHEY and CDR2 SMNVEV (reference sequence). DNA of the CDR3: TGTGCCAGCAGTTTAAAGCCCACAGGGCATCAGCCCCAGCATTTT. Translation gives CASSLKPTGHQPQHF.